The 8 T cell receptor beta chains given below trace back to one sample, sequenced in a study of a mutant IDH1 vaccine in newly diagnosed glioma. No antigens are known for them. Time point denoted: week 47, end of study. What each vaccine dose contained was 300 ug of mutant IDH1 20-mer peptide, accompanied by topical imiquimod. Sequenced by immunoSEQ multiplex PCR; TCRdb stores in-frame clones only, minus some. The sample contains 30,000 to 40,000 clones, around nine tenths of which appear only once. The source was PBMCs, collected from a glioma patient whose treatment included an IDH1 peptide vaccine. Every receptor here comes from a woman in her forties with glioma.

The chain is built from TRBV5-4 and TRBJ1-6; D possibly corresponds to TRBD1 (6 bases). V lost 1 base to trimming and J lost 11 bases, with 10 bases between them. The CDR3 contains 13 residues. CDR1 and CDR2 (germline): SGHNT, YYREEE (reference sequence). CDR3 DNA sequence: TGTGCCAGCAGCTTGCTAGGGGGGCCACCCCTCCACTTT. Its translation: CASSLLGGPPLHF.

The chain links TRBV29-1 to TRBJ2-7; TRBD2 aligns across 7 bases. The V gene's germline CDR1 is SQVTM and CDR2 ANQGSEA. V lost 4 bases and J lost 4; bases outside the gene matches: 4. The CDR3 runs 12 residues. The DNA for the CDR3 is TGCAGCGTTGGGGAGGGAGGGTACGAGCAGTACTTC. Its protein is CSVGEGGYEQYF.

This clone has only a few counts. The chain is built from TRBV28 and TRBJ2-1; 8 bases agree with TRBD1. Germline values: CDR1 MDHEN, CDR2 SYDVKM. CDR3 size: 14 residues. Trimming removed 9 bases from V and 6 bases from J; junction bases left unmatched: 10. CDR3 nucleotide sequence: TGTGCCAGTGGGAGAAGAGACAGGGGCAATGAGCAGTTCTTC. It encodes CASGRRDRGNEQFF.

V gene TRBV7-8 combines with J gene TRBJ2-7, with D uncertain. Trimming pared 1 base from V and 0 bases from J, leaving 10 bases between. Germline CDR1 reads SGHVS; CDR2 reads FQNEAQ. This CDR3 has 15 amino acids. Here the CDR3 reads CASSLDLADSYEQYF. Here the CDR3 DNA reads TGTGCCAGCAGCTTAGACTTGGCTGACTCCTACGAGCAGTACTTC. The whole variable domain, remainder taken from reference TRBV7-8 and TRBJ2-7, is GAGVSQSPRYKVAKRGQDVALRCDPISGHVSLFWYQQALGQGPEFLTYFQNEAQLDKSGLPSDRFFAERPEGSVSTLKIQRTQQEDSAVYLCASSLDLADSYEQYFGPGTRLTVT.

The J gene is TRBJ2-5, the V gene TRBV2; a weak D match, TRBD2 (5 bases). Germline CDR1 SNHLY, CDR2 FYNNEI. The CDR3 covers 13 residues. V lost 4 bases to trimming and J lost 2 bases, with 8 bases between them. CDR3 residues: CASSGTAQETQYF. For the CDR3, the DNA is TGTGCCAGCAGTGGGACTGCGCAAGAGACCCAGTACTTC. Full variable domain (remainder filled in from reference TRBV2 and TRBJ2-5): EPEVTQTPSHQVTQMGQEVILRCVPISNHLYFYWYRQILGQKVEFLVSFYNNEISEKSEIFDDQFSVERPDGSNFTLKIRSTKLEDSAMYFCASSGTAQETQYFGPGTRLLVL.

This chain uses TRBV15 with TRBJ1-1; a weak D match, TRBD1 (6 bases). With 3 bases removed from V and 5 bases from J, the gap between germline ends came to 13 bases. The CDR3 covers 14 residues. CDR1 and CDR2 (germline): LNHNV, YYDKDF (reference sequence). CDR3 nucleotide sequence: TGTGCCACCAGCAGCAACAGGGTTCGGACTGAAGCTTTCTTT. It codes for CATSSNRVRTEAFF.

As concerns this clone: The sample has other DNA sequences that encode this CDR3 too. The chain joins TRBV6-5 to TRBJ1-5; the match to TRBD1 covers 7 bases. The CDR3 is 15 amino acids. From germline, CDR1 is MNHEY and CDR2 SVGAGI. V gave up 2 bases and J gave up 2 bases; unmatched junction bases: 3. CDR3: CASSYRQGGNQPQHF. CDR3 DNA: TGTGCCAGCAGTTACCGGCAGGGGGGCAATCAGCCCCAGCATTTT.

Written as DNA, the CDR3 is TGTGCCAGCAGTGAACGAGGACTCACTACCGGGGAGCTGTTTTTT. This codes for CASSERGLTTGELFF. The chain links TRBV6-1 to TRBJ2-2; possibly TRBD2 for D (5 bases). The CDR3 is 15 residues long. V shed 2 bases and J shed 5 bases, with 12 bases lying between them. CDR1 and CDR2 from the germline V gene are MNHNS and SASEGT.